Following are 22 T cell receptor beta chains from one sample sequenced in a study of Ad26.COV2.S vaccination and SARS-CoV-2 variants. Indicated treatment: around 19 received Ad26.COV2.S at low or high dose, single or two shots; 5 received placebo; per-sample allocation not given. Day 63 after the first vaccine or placebo injection was the time point for sampling. TCRdb keeps only in-frame clones here, not all; method: immunoSEQ multiplex PCR. Altogether approximately 460,000 clones are present, around 89% being singletons, with the ten largest covering around 1.6%. The source was peripheral blood, collected in a trial of Ad26.COV2.S vaccine versus placebo. Receptor source: a person between 18 and 59 years old who received the Ad26.COV2.S COVID-19 vaccine or a placebo.

The rearrangement uses TRBV7-9 and TRBJ1-4, with D possibly being TRBD1 (5 bases). The V gene's germline CDR1 is SEHNR and CDR2 FQNEAQ (reference sequence). V was pared by 10 bases and J by 0 bases, with 24 bases between. The CDR3 consists of 18 residues. The CDR3 loop reads CAIPARDGILPTNEKLFF. CDR3 sequence (DNA): TGTGCCATTCCAGCCCGGGACGGGATATTGCCAACTAATGAAAAACTGTTTTTT.

V is TRBV19 and J is TRBJ2-1; 13 bases align to TRBD2. CDR1 and CDR2 (germline): LNHDA, SQIVND (reference sequence). The CDR3 contains 15 residues. V lost 7 bases to trimming and J lost 4 bases; unmatched junction nucleotides: 4. CDR3 DNA sequence: TGTGCCAGTACCACTAGCGGGGGGGGTTACAATGAGCAGTTCTTC. Protein product: CASTTSGGGYNEQFF.

The V and J genes are TRBV27 and TRBJ1-2; no definite D call. The CDR3 runs 14 residues. The V end was cut by 0 bases, the J end by 5 bases, with 10 bases between. Germline V lookup: CDR1 MNHEY, CDR2 SMNVEV (reference sequence). The CDR3 is CASSLSMEGYGYTF. The CDR3 DNA sequence: TGTGCCAGCAGTTTATCGATGGAGGGTTATGGCTACACCTTC.

This chain connects TRBV12-3 or TRBV12-4 to TRBJ1-5; D remains unclear. The length of the CDR3 is 13 residues. V lost 5 bases and J lost 4, with 9 bases in between. CDR3 in amino acids: CASSHSGNQPQHF. The CDR3 nucleotides read TGTGCCAGCAGTCACTCCGGGAATCAGCCCCAGCATTTT.

The rearrangement links TRBV4-2 to TRBJ2-7; perhaps D is TRBD1 or TRBD2 (5 bases each). CDR3 length: 16 amino acids. Germline V gene lookup returns CDR1 LGHNA and CDR2 YNFKEQ. The V end was cut by 1 base, the J end by 3 bases, with 16 bases between. The CDR3 DNA reads TGTGCCAGCAGCCAAGGGGGGTTCCCACTCATCTACGAGCAGTACTTC. This encodes CASSQGGFPLIYEQYF.

The chain has TRBV19 and TRBJ2-7; D tentatively reads TRBD1 or TRBD2 (5 bases each). The CDR3 spans 15 residues. Trimming removed 5 bases at V and 2 bases at J, with 16 bases between. CDR1 is LNHDA and CDR2 is SQIVND in the germline V gene (reference sequence). CDR3 nucleotide sequence: TGTGCCAGTAGTTTATCGGTGGGGGTACCCTACGAGCAGTACTTC. Its protein product is CASSLSVGVPYEQYF.

Comments on this clone: Other DNA sequences in this specimen translate into the identical CDR3. The chain joins TRBV5-1 to TRBJ2-7; 7 bases are shared with TRBD1. The CDR3 extends over 14 amino acids. Germline assignment: CDR1 SGHRS and CDR2 YFSETQ. J was trimmed by 1 base and V by 4 bases; bases with no gene match: 5. CDR3 in DNA: TGCGCCAGCAGCCTATTGACAGGGTCCTACGAGCAGTACTTC. Translating gives CASSLLTGSYEQYF. Based on the CDR3 plus reference TRBV5-1 and TRBJ2-7, the full variable domain is KAGVTQTPRYLIKTRGQQVTLSCSPISGHRSVSWYQQTPGQGLQFLFEYFSETQRNKGNFPGRFSGRQFSNSRSEMNVSTLELGDSALYLCASSLLTGSYEQYFGPGTRLTVT.

The chain is built from TRBV6-5 and TRBJ1-1; D gene ambiguous. The V and J ends lost 2 bases and 5 bases respectively, with 15 bases between them. This CDR3 contains 15 residues. Germline V gene sequence: CDR1 MNHEY, CDR2 SVGAGI. In DNA form, the CDR3 reads TGTGCCAGCAGTTACGTTGGCAGCCAGAGGACTGAAGCTTTCTTT. It yields the protein CASSYVGSQRTEAFF.

The chain joins TRBV18 to TRBJ1-2; no clear D gene. CDR3 size: 15 residues. With 0 bases removed from V and 7 bases from J, the gap between germline ends came to 15 bases. The germline CDR1 and CDR2 sequences are KGHSH and LQKENI. CDR3: CASSPPLNTAFGYTF. CDR3 DNA sequence: TGTGCCAGCTCACCACCCCTTAATACAGCATTTGGCTACACCTTC.

V and J are TRBV18 and TRBJ2-1; unclear D gene. Trimming left V 2 bases short and J 5 bases short, with 13 bases between. Germline V gene data show CDR1 as KGHSH and CDR2 as LQKENI. The CDR3 covers 15 residues. The chain's CDR3 is CASSPSSNRNNEQFF. CDR3 nucleotides: TGTGCCAGCTCACCATCGTCTAACCGAAACAATGAGCAGTTCTTC. Supplemented by reference TRBV18 and TRBJ2-1, the full variable domain reads NAGVMQNPRHLVRRRGQEARLRCSPMKGHSHVYWYRQLPEEGLKFMVYLQKENIIDESGMPKERFSAEFPKEGPSILRIQQVVRGDSAAYFCASSPSSNRNNEQFFGPGTRLTVL.

This chain joins TRBV4-2 and TRBJ2-2; 7 bases map to TRBD2. With V trimmed by 2 bases and J by 4 bases, 4 bases remained unmatched. The CDR3 consists of 15 residues. Germline loops: CDR1 LGHNA, CDR2 YNFKEQ. The CDR3 nucleotides read TGTGCCAGCAGCCAAATATCGGGGGGCACCGGGGAGCTGTTTTTT. Its translation: CASSQISGGTGELFF.

This clone came up a few times. The chain links TRBV3-1 (or the pseudogene TRBV3-2) to TRBJ2-1; D gene ambiguous. V dropped 4 bases and J dropped 5 bases, with 12 bases sitting between them. Germline values: CDR1 LGHDT, CDR2 YNNKEL (reference sequence). The CDR3 extends over 14 amino acids. CDR3 sequence: CASSPLPGHNEQFF. The CDR3 DNA reads TGTGCCAGCAGCCCCCTCCCAGGCCACAATGAGCAGTTCTTC.

J is TRBJ1-2 and V is TRBV29-1, with a tentative D call TRBD1 (5 bases). There are 12 residues in the CDR3. The germline V gene has CDR1 SQVTM and CDR2 ANQGSEA. V was cut by 6 bases and J by 1 base, with 9 bases left in between. CDR3 DNA: TGCAGCGTCGTACAGGATAACTATGGCTACACCTTC. This codes for CSVVQDNYGYTF.

The chain combines TRBV7-2 with TRBJ1-5; possibly TRBD1 for D (5 bases). Germline V gene lookup returns CDR1 SGHTA and CDR2 FQGNSA. The germline V and J ends were trimmed by 5 bases and 4 bases, with 18 bases remaining between them. The CDR3 has 16 amino acids. CDR3 sequence: CASSPGPWGGNQPQHF. For the CDR3, the DNA is TGTGCCAGCAGCCCGGGACCCTGGGGTGGAAATCAGCCCCAGCATTTT.

This chain joins TRBV5-4 and TRBJ2-1, with D tentatively TRBD1 (6 bases). The CDR3 covers 16 residues. Trimming removed 7 bases at V and 11 bases at J, with 28 bases between. Germline lookup yields CDR1 SGHNT and CDR2 YYREEE (reference sequence). Written as DNA, the CDR3 is TGTGCCAGCGCACCAGGGGTAGATCCGGCCCGGGTGCAGCAGTTCTTC. Its translation is CASAPGVDPARVQQFF.

CDR3 in amino acids: CASSRQGFADTQYF. The DNA of the CDR3 is TGTGCCAGCAGCAGACAGGGTTTCGCAGATACGCAGTATTTT. The chain uses TRBV2 and TRBJ2-3, with 7 bases matching TRBD1. From germline, CDR1 is SNHLY and CDR2 FYNNEI. With V trimmed by 6 bases and J by 4 bases, 7 bases remained unmatched. This CDR3 region has 14 residues. Full variable domain (rest looked up from reference TRBV2 and TRBJ2-3): EPEVTQTPSHQVTQMGQEVILRCVPISNHLYFYWYRQILGQKVEFLVSFYNNEISEKSEIFDDQFSVERPDGSNFTLKIRSTKLEDSAMYFCASSRQGFADTQYFGPGTRLTVL.

The rearrangement joins TRBV6-5 to TRBJ2-7, with 11 bases matching TRBD2. CDR1 and CDR2 (germline): MNHEY, SVGAGI. The CDR3 sequence is 15 residues long. J was trimmed by 0 bases and V by 8 bases; bases with no gene match: 6. The CDR3 DNA is TGTGCCAGCGGAACTAGCGGGGGTAGCTCCTACGAGCAGTACTTC. Its protein product is CASGTSGGSSYEQYF.

The V gene is TRBV2, the J gene TRBJ2-5; possible D gene TRBD2, 6 bases. CDR1 SNHLY and CDR2 FYNNEI come from the germline V gene. The CDR3 covers 13 residues. The ends were cut back, 4 bases at V and 1 base at J, with 7 bases in the middle. CDR3 amino acids: CASSVGLQETQYF. The CDR3 DNA reads TGTGCCAGCAGTGTGGGACTCCAAGAGACCCAGTACTTC.

The rearrangement links TRBV5-4 to TRBJ2-3, with 9 bases matching TRBD2. Germline V CDR1 and CDR2: SGHNT, YYREEE (reference sequence). The junction had 4 bases not matched to a gene; V was cut back by 2 bases and J by 0 bases. CDR3 length: 16 residues. CDR3 in DNA: TGTGCCAGCAGCTTCCAACTAGCGGGTAGCACAGATACGCAGTATTTT. Translation: CASSFQLAGSTDTQYF.

The rearrangement uses TRBV28 and TRBJ2-7; 11 bases agree with TRBD2. J was trimmed by 5 bases and V by 6 bases; bases with no gene match: 9. Germline V gene data show CDR1 as MDHEN and CDR2 as SYDVKM. This CDR3 has 15 residues. In DNA, the CDR3 is TGTGCCAGCAGCAATATAGCGGGAGGGAGGAACGAGCAGTACTTC. Its translation: CASSNIAGGRNEQYF.

The V gene is TRBV4-2, the J gene TRBJ2-4, with D possibly matching TRBD1 (5 bases). Looked up from germline, CDR1 is LGHNA and CDR2 is YNFKEQ. The V end was cut by 0 bases, the J end by 3 bases, with 12 bases between. The CDR3 totals 16 residues. For the CDR3, the DNA is TGTGCCAGCAGCCAAGAGCCGGACACGTACAAAAACATTCAGTACTTC. This codes for CASSQEPDTYKNIQYF.

This rearrangement joins TRBV9 to TRBJ1-1; 7 bases align to TRBD1. The CDR3 has 14 residues. V lost 3 bases, J lost 0 bases, and 2 bases stayed unmatched. Germline V gene sequence: CDR1 SGDLS, CDR2 YYNGEE. CDR3 sequence reads: CASSGDSLNTEAFF. DNA of the CDR3: TGTGCCAGCAGCGGGGACAGCCTGAACACTGAAGCTTTCTTT.